A selection of T cell receptor beta chains follows, all from one sample in a study of Ad26.COV2.S vaccination and SARS-CoV-2 variants. Repertoires were generated with immunoSEQ multiplex PCR, while TCRdb's copy carries only in-frame clones and drops some. The repertoire has some 400,000 clones, around 91% of them found once; the top ten carry 1.5% to 2%. The sequenced sample was peripheral blood, obtained in a trial of Ad26.COV2.S vaccine versus placebo. These receptor sequences come from a person aged 18-65 years who received the Ad26.COV2.S COVID-19 vaccine or a placebo. Each CDR3 is given with its conserved first and last residue.

v_gene,j_gene,CDR3aa
TRBV6-1,TRBJ2-1,CASSEVGRVSSYNEQFF
TRBV5-4,TRBJ2-1,CASSTGTGEYNEQFF
TRBV5-5,TRBJ2-1,CASSFKLAGGNEQFF
TRBV28,TRBJ1-5,CASRELGGSSSNQPQHF
TRBV7-3,TRBJ2-2,CASSLSGNTGELFF
TRBV6-2/TRBV6-3,TRBJ2-5,CASSSGYQETQYF
TRBV28,TRBJ2-7,CASSGRGEQYF
TRBV5-1,TRBJ2-7,CASSLALASGSYEQYF
TRBV7-8,TRBJ1-1,CASSFRQGLTEAFF
TRBV6-5,TRBJ1-5,CASKGTVNQPQHF
TRBV12-3/TRBV12-4,TRBJ2-7,CASSLKMDGEQYF
TRBV6-2/TRBV6-3,TRBJ1-1,CASSETFTGTGFLGGTEAFF
TRBV6-5,TRBJ2-1,CASRQDWSSYNEQFF
TRBV30,TRBJ2-3,CAWSGQGTDTQYF
TRBV7-6,TRBJ2-7,CASSLSNHYEQYF
TRBV3-1/TRBV3-2,TRBJ2-5,CAIGQGAQETQYF
TRBV30,TRBJ2-7,CAWSNWTDSYEQYF
TRBV4-2,TRBJ2-5,CASSPGTGKETQYF
TRBV28,TRBJ1-1,CASSFWDTPEAFF
TRBV28,TRBJ2-3,CASMGLADTDTQYF
TRBV5-1,TRBJ1-1,CASSPGQGMNTEAFF
TRBV6-5,TRBJ1-2,CASSRTGGSDGYTF
TRBV10-3,TRBJ2-3,CAISESVSADTQYF
TRBV5-1,TRBJ2-5,CASSKAPGQSQETQYF
TRBV18,TRBJ2-5,CASSPPGSRETQYF
TRBV18,TRBJ1-1,CASSLDTANTEAFF
TRBV7-8,TRBJ1-3,CASSLGWGRTGNTIYF
TRBV29-1,TRBJ2-3,CSVDGGTDTQYF
TRBV7-8,TRBJ2-1,CASSLTTGPGDNEQFF
TRBV7-2,TRBJ2-6,CASSLAGWDSHALYSGANVLTF
TRBV11-3,TRBJ2-7,CASSLVSLGEQYF
TRBV7-2,TRBJ2-2,CASSLSGNRGELFF
TRBV6-5,TRBJ2-7,CASSFALTGETYEQYF
TRBV10-2,TRBJ2-1,CASKDLVRNNEQFF
TRBV7-3,TRBJ1-1,CASSYTGGTEAFF
TRBV7-3,TRBJ1-5,CASSLPGQPQHF
TRBV2,TRBJ1-5,CASTDRGLQPQHF
TRBV19,TRBJ1-4,CASRRPQSNEKLFF
TRBV19,TRBJ1-1,CASSIGPWGDEAFF
TRBV15,TRBJ2-6,CATSRVVHSGANVLTF
TRBV7-9,TRBJ2-7,CASSPRDTSYEQYF
TRBV20-1,TRBJ2-1,CSASSGGASWGDEQFF